The sequence of this T cell receptor beta chain was determined in a study of CD8 T cells in ankylosing spondylitis. This clonotype was recorded at least ten times. Its antigen is currently unknown. In making TCR beta libraries, quantitative 5'-RACE with molecular barcodes was used. TCRdb re-analysed the 5' RACE reads in MiXCR, keeping a single row per CDR3 protein. The sample consists of hundreds of thousands of distinct CDR3 sequences, more than 15% of them appearing once. Study-level findings and limits: Disease-associated clones were reportedly significantly overrepresented in matched ankylosing spondylitis synovial fluid. Disease-associated clonotypes exhibited CD8+ identity and were relatively infrequent in peripheral blood. One TCR beta motif, made up of eight highly homologous variants, appeared characteristic of ankylosing spondylitis blood. Several of the motif variants were reported before in synovial fluid and blood from reactive arthritis.

The CDR3 covers 15 residues. With 4 bases clipped from V and 5 bases from J, the junction kept 6 bases outside the gene matches. Germline V CDR1 and CDR2: KGHDR, SFDVKD. Material for sequencing was blood, either unsorted or a sorted T cell fraction (not recorded which). J is TRBJ2-5 and V is TRBV24-1; 10 positions agree with TRBD1. The source of this sequence is a male donor with ankylosing spondylitis. As DNA, the CDR3 is TGTGCCACCAGTGAGGCCGGGACAGGGGACGAGACCCAGTACTTC. Translated, it gives CATSEAGTGDETQYF.